This TCR beta chain emerged from a study of CD8+ T cells in alopecia areata. Study-level information: Affected scalp percentage set treated patients' severity scores. Study findings and constraints: Clonality in the scalp and expanded CD8+ clones ranked among the top 100 were significantly decreased by tofacitinib.

cDNA serving as the sequencing template came from extracted, reverse transcribed RNA. Libraries were prepared by immunoSEQ multiplex PCR; TCRdb keeps only in-frame clonotypes and omits some of them. The sample holds about 220,000 clones; more than 45% are singletons and the top ten take 1.6%. V lost 0 bases and J lost 0, with 8 bases in between. The CDR3 contains 15 residues. Germline assignment: CDR1 SGHRS and CDR2 YFSETQ. In regard to this clone: The antigen is undetermined.

Treatment meaning: oral pan-JAK inhibitor, 5-10 mg twice daily. It was from PBMCs that CD4+ and CD8+ T cells were sorted. Material: CD4+ T cells sorted from blood, obtained at week 4, from a patient treated with tofacitinib. The rearrangement links TRBV5-1 to TRBJ2-3, with unresolved D. This clonotype was sampled from a human donor with alopecia areata. The CDR3 reads CASSLAQASTDTQYF. For the CDR3, the DNA is TGCGCCAGCAGCTTGGCCCAGGCAAGCACAGATACGCAGTATTTT.